Listed below are T cell receptor beta chains from one sample, sequenced in a study of CXCR3-negative and CXCR3-positive naive CD8 T cells. TCRdb reanalyzed the 5' RACE reads, giving one entry per CDR3 protein sequence and no DNA. The ten most abundant clones cover 1.7% of a sample with around 96,000 distinct CDR3 sequences. Specimen: naive CXCR3- CD8+ T cells from blood. These receptor sequences come from a human donor in good health. Some clones in this sample may be carry-over from other donors' samples. Both conserved end residues are part of each CDR3.

v_call	j_call	cdr3_aa
TRBV2	TRBJ2-2	CASSDWRGANTGELFF
TRBV5-6	TRBJ1-5	CASSLDGPNQPQHF
TRBV12-3/TRBV12-4	TRBJ1-6	CASSFRNNSPLHF
TRBV29-1	TRBJ1-1	CSVGLTVNTEAFF
TRBV13	TRBJ1-1	CASSGRVGTEAFF
TRBV29-1	TRBJ2-1	CSVEDYNEQFF
TRBV6-4	TRBJ1-4	CASSERRTGSDEKLFF
TRBV4-1	TRBJ2-1	CASSPRGAGGPAGQFF
TRBV28	TRBJ2-2	CASSWGAGELFF
TRBV4-2	TRBJ2-7	CASSDDGQGVEQYF
TRBV20-1	TRBJ1-5	CSASGTADFNQPQHF
TRBV14	TRBJ2-1	CASSQKSGGSYNEQFF
TRBV6-5	TRBJ1-1	CASSSNRVDVAFF